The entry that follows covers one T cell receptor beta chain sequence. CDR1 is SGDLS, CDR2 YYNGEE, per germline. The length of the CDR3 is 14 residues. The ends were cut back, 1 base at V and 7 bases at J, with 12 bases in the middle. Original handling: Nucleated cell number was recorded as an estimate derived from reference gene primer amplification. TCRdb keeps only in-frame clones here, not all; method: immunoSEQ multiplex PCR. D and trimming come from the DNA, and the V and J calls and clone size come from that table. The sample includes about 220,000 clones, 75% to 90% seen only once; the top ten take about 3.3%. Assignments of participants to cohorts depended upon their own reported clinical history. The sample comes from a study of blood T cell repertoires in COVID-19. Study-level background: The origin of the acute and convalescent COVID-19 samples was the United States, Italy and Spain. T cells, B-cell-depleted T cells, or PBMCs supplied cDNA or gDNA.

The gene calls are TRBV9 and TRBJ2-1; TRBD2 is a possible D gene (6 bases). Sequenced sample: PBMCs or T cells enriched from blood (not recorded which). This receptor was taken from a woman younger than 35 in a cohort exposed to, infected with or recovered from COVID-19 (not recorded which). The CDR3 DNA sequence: TGTGCCAGCAGCGTAAACCCGGGAGCTAATGAGCAGTTCTTC. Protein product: CASSVNPGANEQFF. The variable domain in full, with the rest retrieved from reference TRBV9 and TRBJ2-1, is DSGVTQTPKHLITATGQRVTLRCSPRSGDLSVYWYQQSLDQGLQFLIQYYNGEERAKGNILERFSAQQFPDLHSELNLSSLELGDSALYFCASSVNPGANEQFFGPGTRLTVL.